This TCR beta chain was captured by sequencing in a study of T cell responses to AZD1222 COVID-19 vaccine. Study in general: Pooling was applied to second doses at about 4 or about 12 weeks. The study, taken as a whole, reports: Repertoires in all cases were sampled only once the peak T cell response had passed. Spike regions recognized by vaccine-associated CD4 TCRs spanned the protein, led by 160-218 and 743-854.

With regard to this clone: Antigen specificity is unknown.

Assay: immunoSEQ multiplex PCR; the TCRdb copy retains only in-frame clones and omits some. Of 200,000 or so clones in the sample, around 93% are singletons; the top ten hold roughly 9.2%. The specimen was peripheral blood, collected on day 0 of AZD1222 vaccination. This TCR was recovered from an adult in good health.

The chain's CDR3 is CASSSTQTGVGFQETQYF. CDR3 bases: TGTGCCAGCAGTTCGACACAAACAGGGGTCGGGTTTCAAGAGACCCAGTACTTC. The rearrangement links TRBV28 to TRBJ2-5, with TRBD1 matching 7 bases. V shed 4 bases, J shed 2 bases, and the junction held 16 bases outside the gene matches. Per the germline V gene, CDR1 is MDHEN and CDR2 is SYDVKM. The CDR3 has 18 residues.